Listed below are T cell receptor beta chains from one sample, sequenced in a study of blood T cell repertoires in COVID-19. Produced via immunoSEQ multiplex PCR; TCRdb's table is partial and in-frame only. The table includes 150,000 to 200,000 clones, roughly 90% detected once. Sequenced: PBMCs or T cells enriched from blood (not recorded which). The source of these receptors is a human donor with acute COVID-19. The donor label of this sample is uncertain. Each CDR3 is given with its conserved first and last residue. The D gene is left open where the match is weak. Clone size is given for some rows only: seen once, a few or many times, or a class if the clone is expanded.

j_gene: TRBJ2-2; d_gene: TRBD1; v_gene: TRBV7-3; abundance: -; CDR3nt: TGTGCCAGCAGCCCTGGGACAGGGCGAACCGGGGAGCTGTTTTTT; CDR3aa: CASSPGTGRTGELFF
j_gene: TRBJ1-5; d_gene: TRBD1; v_gene: TRBV2; abundance: -; CDR3nt: TGTGCCAGCAGTGAGGACAGGGTGGTCAATCAGCCCCAGCATTTT; CDR3aa: CASSEDRVVNQPQHF
j_gene: TRBJ1-2; d_gene: TRBD1; v_gene: TRBV2; abundance: few; CDR3nt: TGTGCCAGCAGTGGGTCTGGACAGGGACTCGGTAACTATGGCTACACCTTC; CDR3aa: CASSGSGQGLGNYGYTF
j_gene: TRBJ1-2; d_gene: -; v_gene: TRBV6-6; abundance: -; CDR3nt: TGTGCCAGCAAACCCATGGGCCTGACTGGCTACACCTTC; CDR3aa: CASKPMGLTGYTF
j_gene: TRBJ2-2; d_gene: TRBD2; v_gene: TRBV4-1; abundance: -; CDR3nt: TGCGCCAGCAGCTTTTCGGGGGGGGACACCGGGGAGCTGTTTTTT; CDR3aa: CASSFSGGDTGELFF
j_gene: TRBJ2-7; d_gene: -; v_gene: TRBV4-1; abundance: -; CDR3nt: TGCGCCAGCAGCCAAGCTGGCAGGGCCTACGAGCAGTACTTC; CDR3aa: CASSQAGRAYEQYF
j_gene: TRBJ2-1; d_gene: TRBD2; v_gene: TRBV28; abundance: -; CDR3nt: TGTGCCAGCAGCCCCCCCCCTTGGACTAGCGGTTACAATGAGCAGTTCTTC; CDR3aa: CASSPPPWTSGYNEQFF
j_gene: TRBJ1-1; d_gene: TRBD1; v_gene: TRBV24-1; abundance: -; CDR3nt: TGTGCCACCAGTAGGACAGGGGCGATCACTGAAGCTTTCTTT; CDR3aa: CATSRTGAITEAFF
j_gene: TRBJ1-1; d_gene: -; v_gene: TRBV2; abundance: -; CDR3nt: TGTGCCAGCAGTCCGAGGCGGGGCAGGTGGGACACTGAAGCTTTCTTT; CDR3aa: CASSPRRGRWDTEAFF
j_gene: TRBJ2-7; d_gene: TRBD2; v_gene: TRBV4-2; abundance: -; CDR3nt: TGTGCCAGCAGCCAAGCTCCCCTAGCGGCCTACGAGCAGTACTTC; CDR3aa: CASSQAPLAAYEQYF
j_gene: TRBJ2-2; d_gene: -; v_gene: TRBV6-5; abundance: -; CDR3nt: TGTGCCAGCAAAAGGGGAACTCATGGCACCGGGGAGCTGTTTTTT; CDR3aa: CASKRGTHGTGELFF
j_gene: TRBJ2-3; d_gene: -; v_gene: TRBV30; abundance: -; CDR3nt: TGTGCCTGGAGTGCCACTAGCACAGATACGCAGTATTTT; CDR3aa: CAWSATSTDTQYF
j_gene: TRBJ2-3; d_gene: -; v_gene: TRBV19; abundance: -; CDR3nt: TGTGCCAGTAGTGGCAGCGCGACAGATACGCAGTATTTT; CDR3aa: CASSGSATDTQYF